The 21 T cell receptor beta chains given below trace back to one sample, sequenced in a study of siplizumab effects on memory and regulatory T cells. Measured with immunoSEQ multiplex PCR; TCRdb has only the in-frame clones, and not every one. The sample has around 99,000 clones, approximately 90% seen once. Sequencing input: Tregs sorted from blood. The source of these receptors is a human donor in good health.

This clone is a singleton in its sample. The chain recombines TRBV14 with TRBJ1-2; possibly TRBD1 for D (5 bases). V was cut by 4 bases and J by 4 bases, with 10 bases left in between. The germline V gene encodes CDR1 SGHDN and CDR2 FVKESK. CDR3 size: 13 residues. The CDR3 DNA reads TGTGCCAGCAGCCTGGGGGGGACCTATGGCTACACCTTC. It is translated as CASSLGGTYGYTF.

The V call is TRBV6-1, the J call TRBJ2-1; D possibly corresponds to TRBD1 (6 bases). Trimming shortened V by 8 bases and J by 10 bases, and 18 bases separated the two germline ends. The germline V gene encodes CDR1 MNHNS and CDR2 SASEGT. CDR3 length: 13 residues. Here the CDR3 reads CASRDNTMGEQFF. CDR3 nucleotides: TGTGCCAGCCGGGACAACACAATGGGGGAGCAGTTCTTC.

The rearrangement links TRBV13 to TRBJ2-7; 10 nucleotides agree with TRBD2. This CDR3 is built from 15 residues. V gave up 5 bases and J gave up 2 bases; unmatched junction bases: 6. Per germline, CDR1 PRHDT and CDR2 FYEKMQ (reference sequence). CDR3 in DNA: TGTGCCAGCAGCATGAGAGCGGGAGGGACCTACGAGCAGTACTTC. Protein product: CASSMRAGGTYEQYF.

CDR3 sequence (DNA): TGTGCCAGCAGTTCGAGGACGGCACGCACGGCTGGGGCCAACGTCCTGACTTTC. This codes for CASSSRTARTAGANVLTF. V and J are TRBV27 and TRBJ2-6; no clear D. Trimming pared 4 bases from V and 2 bases from J, leaving 18 bases between. Germline V gene sequence: CDR1 MNHEY, CDR2 SMNVEV (reference sequence). This CDR3 spans 18 amino acids.

V gene TRBV5-1 combines with J gene TRBJ2-6, with D tentatively TRBD1 (5 bases). Germline-derived CDR1 and CDR2 are SGHRS and YFSETQ. This CDR3 comprises 16 residues. The V gene lost 4 bases and the J gene lost 4 bases, with 15 bases spanning the gap. In nucleotides, the CDR3 is TGCGCCAGCAGCGCCAACCAGGGAACCGGGGCCAACGTCCTGACTTTC. It specifies CASSANQGTGANVLTF.

This chain joins TRBV2 and TRBJ1-5; D perhaps matches TRBD1 (5 bases). Trimming stripped 6 bases from V and 5 bases from J, with 17 bases between. The CDR3 loop spans 15 amino acids. Germline CDR1 reads SNHLY; CDR2 reads FYNNEI. The CDR3 sequence: CASRNRDGPYQPQHF. CDR3 bases: TGTGCCAGCAGAAATAGGGACGGCCCTTATCAGCCCCAGCATTTT.

The CDR3: CASSSTNRGRVNTEAFF. The CDR3 coding sequence is TGTGCCAGCAGCTCAACAAACAGGGGGCGGGTGAACACTGAAGCTTTCTTT. The rearrangement joins TRBV7-9 to TRBJ1-1; 9 positions agree with TRBD1. J was trimmed by 0 bases and V by 4 bases; bases with no gene match: 9. Germline V gives CDR1 SEHNR, CDR2 FQNEAQ (reference sequence). This CDR3 comprises 17 residues.

The J gene is TRBJ2-1, the V gene TRBV5-4, with 12 bases matching TRBD2. The CDR3 has 14 residues. J lost 7 bases, V lost 6 bases, and 5 bases had no gene match. The V gene's germline CDR1 is SGHNT and CDR2 YYREEE (reference sequence). The DNA of the CDR3 is TGTGCCAGCAAACTAGCGGGGGGTAGAAATGAGCAGTTCTTC. Its protein is CASKLAGGRNEQFF. Based on the CDR3 plus reference TRBV5-4 and TRBJ2-1, the full variable domain is ETGVTQSPTHLIKTRGQQVTLRCSSQSGHNTVSWYQQALGQGPQFIFQYYREEENGRGNFPPRFSGLQFPNYSSELNVNALELDDSALYLCASKLAGGRNEQFFGPGTRLTVL.

V and J are TRBV6-1 and TRBJ1-3; D is perhaps TRBD1 (6 bases). The CDR3 runs to 13 residues. V was pared by 7 bases and J by 4 bases, with 11 bases between. CDR1 is MNHNS and CDR2 is SASEGT in the germline V gene. CDR3 in amino acids: CASTGTPGNTIYF. CDR3 coding DNA: TGTGCCAGCACCGGGACACCGGGAAACACCATATATTTT.

V is TRBV2 and J is TRBJ2-1; perhaps TRBD2 as D (5 bases). Germline loops: CDR1 SNHLY, CDR2 FYNNEI. CDR3 length: 15 amino acids. V was clipped by 6 bases and J by 0 bases, with 12 bases between them. CDR3 sequence (DNA): TGTGCCAGCAGGGTCGGGGAAAGCTCCTACAATGAGCAGTTCTTC. It codes for CASRVGESSYNEQFF.

V is TRBV25-1 and J is TRBJ2-7, with 11 bases fitting TRBD1. J gave up 5 bases and V 9 bases, and 9 bases lay outside the gene matches. The CDR3 is 14 residues long. Germline CDR1 MGHDK, CDR2 SYGVNS. The CDR3 DNA follows: TGTGCCAGTTCTTGGGGACAGGGGGTGGACGAGCAGTACTTC. It codes for CASSWGQGVDEQYF.

The J gene is TRBJ2-6, the V gene TRBV5-6; the match to TRBD1 covers 9 bases. The CDR3 has 19 residues. Germline CDR1 and CDR2: SGHDT and YYEEEE. Trimming cost V 4 bases and J 0 bases; bases outside gene matches: 11. The CDR3 coding sequence is TGTGCCAGCAGCCCGGCTCCGGGACAGGGCTTCTCTGGGGCCAACGTCCTGACTTTC. This codes for CASSPAPGQGFSGANVLTF.

The chain combines TRBV7-8 with TRBJ1-2; D gene unclear. This CDR3 is 13 amino acids long. V was shortened by 0 bases and J by 4 bases, with 6 bases between the two germline ends. Germline CDR1 and CDR2: SGHVS and FQNEAQ. CDR3 nucleotides: TGTGCCAGCAGCTTAGCATCCAGCTATGGCTACACCTTC. As protein: CASSLASSYGYTF.

The V call is TRBV4-1, the J call TRBJ1-5; 12 bases fit TRBD1. Germline V gene data show CDR1 as MGHRA and CDR2 as YSYEKL. V lost 3 bases to trimming and J lost 2 bases; unmatched junction nucleotides: 5. The length of the CDR3 is 17 residues. CDR3 sequence reads: CASSHRDRGRGNQPQHF. Here the CDR3 DNA reads TGCGCCAGCAGCCACAGGGACAGGGGGCGAGGCAATCAGCCCCAGCATTTT.

The chain has TRBV20-1 and TRBJ2-1, with D hard to call. V lost 3 bases and J lost 7, with 7 bases in between. The germline CDR1 and CDR2 sequences are DFQATT and SNEGSKA (reference sequence). The length of the CDR3 is 11 residues. CDR3 sequence reads: CSASGRNEQFF. DNA for the CDR3: TGCAGTGCTAGTGGCAGGAATGAGCAGTTCTTC.

The gene calls are TRBV29-1 and TRBJ2-2; no reliable D call. V gave up 7 bases and J gave up 6 bases, with 21 bases separating them. The CDR3 runs to 15 residues. The germline V gene encodes CDR1 SQVTM and CDR2 ANQGSEA. CDR3 loop: CSAREQRGAAGELFF. Here the CDR3 DNA reads TGCAGCGCCCGAGAACAGAGAGGTGCAGCCGGGGAGCTGTTTTTT.

This chain uses TRBV18 with TRBJ1-2; D gene uncertain. The CDR3 contains 14 residues. Trimming removed 5 bases at V and 0 bases at J, with 10 bases between. The V gene's germline CDR1 is KGHSH and CDR2 LQKENI. This CDR3 reads CASSGVMTNYGYTF. CDR3 DNA: TGTGCCAGCTCAGGAGTGATGACTAACTATGGCTACACCTTC.

V gene TRBV4-1 combines with J gene TRBJ2-6; D remains ambiguous. Germline loops: CDR1 MGHRA, CDR2 YSYEKL. The length of the CDR3 is 17 residues. The V end was cut by 4 bases, the J end by 2 bases, with 15 bases between. The CDR3 region has the DNA TGCGCCAGCAGCCCGCCGATATATTTAGCTGGGGCCAACGTCCTGACTTTC. Its protein is CASSPPIYLAGANVLTF.

The gene calls are TRBV12-5 and TRBJ2-2; no firm D call. The germline V gene encodes CDR1 LGHNT and CDR2 FRNRAP. The CDR3 is 15 residues long. V shed 5 bases and J shed 7 bases, with 17 bases lying between them. CDR3 in DNA: TGTGCTAGTGGTCCGGAACATTCTGGACGCGGGGAGCTGTTTTTT. Translated: CASGPEHSGRGELFF.

The gene calls are TRBV10-2 and TRBJ2-7; TRBD1 agrees at 7 bases. With V trimmed by 0 bases and J by 4 bases, 12 bases remained unmatched. The CDR3 contains 17 residues. The V gene's germline CDR1 is WSHSY and CDR2 SAAADI. CDR3 DNA: TGCGCCAGCAGTGAGTCGCATATGGACAGGAAAATTTACGAGCAGTACTTC. Protein: CASSESHMDRKIYEQYF.

This chain uses TRBV5-5 with TRBJ2-1, with 11 bases lining up with TRBD2. Per germline, CDR1 SGHKS and CDR2 YYEKEE (reference sequence). This CDR3 comprises 17 residues. V lost 2 bases, J lost 0 bases, and 4 bases stayed unmatched. CDR3 DNA sequence: TGTGCCAGCAGCTTTCCTAGCGGGGGGTTCTCCTACAATGAGCAGTTCTTC. This gives the protein CASSFPSGGFSYNEQFF.